The 20 T cell receptor beta chains given below trace back to one sample, sequenced in a study of cytomegalovirus exposure and HLA in healthy donors. PCR involved 60 Vbeta and 13 Jbeta primers. TCRdb keeps only in-frame clones here, not all; method: immunoSEQ multiplex PCR. This sample has some 150,000 clones, with 75% to 90% found just once. The material sequenced was PBMCs. Receptors originate from a man aged 35 to 55 in good health and CMV-seronegative.

The chain has TRBV4-2 and TRBJ1-2; the D is unclear. Trimming pared 0 bases from V and 3 bases from J, leaving 8 bases between. This CDR3 spans 14 amino acids. Per the germline V gene, CDR1 is LGHNA and CDR2 is YNFKEQ. In DNA, the CDR3 is TGTGCCAGCAGCCAAGACCCGAGGGACTATGGCTACACCTTC. Encoded protein: CASSQDPRDYGYTF.

This rearrangement joins TRBV9 to TRBJ2-3, with D possibly being TRBD1 (6 bases). V lost 6 bases and J lost 2, with 10 bases in between. The CDR3 sequence is 13 residues long. Germline V gives CDR1 SGDLS, CDR2 YYNGEE. CDR3 DNA sequence: TGTGCCAGCACCCGGACAGTCACAGATACGCAGTATTTT. It translates to CASTRTVTDTQYF.

This chain joins TRBV2 and TRBJ1-6, with a tentative D call TRBD1 (5 bases). Trimming shortened V by 6 bases and J by 6 bases, and 15 bases separated the two germline ends. This CDR3 comprises 15 residues. Germline V gene data show CDR1 as SNHLY and CDR2 as FYNNEI. CDR3 in DNA: TGTGCCAGCAGCGCTGACAGCACACGTAATTCACCCCTCCACTTT. It is translated as CASSADSTRNSPLHF.

The V call is TRBV9, the J call TRBJ2-2; 10 positions agree with TRBD2. After removal of 4 bases from V and 4 bases from J, the junction contained 13 bases not matched to a gene. Germline V CDR1 and CDR2: SGDLS, YYNGEE. CDR3 size: 18 residues. The CDR3 DNA reads as TGTGCCAGCAGCACTCCTTCCGGGACTAGCGACCCCACCGGGGAGCTGTTTTTT. Its protein product is CASSTPSGTSDPTGELFF.

V usage is TRBV12-5 and J usage is TRBJ2-1; possibly TRBD1 for D (5 bases). Germline V CDR1 and CDR2: LGHNT, FRNRAP. Deletions cut 3 bases from V and 4 bases from J, with 10 bases between. The CDR3 consists of 14 residues. CDR3 DNA: TGTGCTAGTGGTTTCGAGACAGATTACAATGAGCAGTTCTTC. Translated: CASGFETDYNEQFF.

The gene calls are TRBV5-6 and TRBJ2-1; D perhaps matches TRBD2 (6 bases). Trimming pared 4 bases from V and 7 bases from J, leaving 15 bases between. Germline CDR1 is SGHDT and CDR2 is YYEEEE. This CDR3 comprises 14 residues. CDR3 nucleotides: TGTGCCAGCAGCCCCGGTGGTAGCGGTAATGAGCAGTTCTTC. Residues: CASSPGGSGNEQFF.

This rearrangement joins TRBV27 to TRBJ1-2; 10 bases are a match to TRBD1. V gave up 0 bases and J gave up 5 bases; unmatched junction bases: 6. The germline V gene encodes CDR1 MNHEY and CDR2 SMNVEV (reference sequence). The CDR3 sequence is 16 residues long. DNA of the CDR3: TGTGCCAGCAGTTTATCTGGGACAGGGGAGGTTTATGGCTACACCTTC. This sequence encodes CASSLSGTGEVYGYTF.

The chain has TRBV7-8 and TRBJ1-6; 7 bases are a match to TRBD1. The germline CDR1 and CDR2 sequences are SGHVS and FQNEAQ. CDR3 size: 16 residues. V lost 4 bases to trimming and J lost 9 bases; unmatched junction nucleotides: 12. The CDR3 DNA is TGTGCCAGCAGCTCAGAGCCGACAGGGATGGTTTCACCCCTCCACTTT. This codes for CASSSEPTGMVSPLHF. The full variable domain, rest sourced from reference TRBV7-8 and TRBJ1-6, is GAGVSQSPRYKVAKRGQDVALRCDPISGHVSLFWYQQALGQGPEFLTYFQNEAQLDKSGLPSDRFFAERPEGSVSTLKIQRTQQEDSAVYLCASSSEPTGMVSPLHFGNGTRLTVT.

This rearrangement joins TRBV27 to TRBJ2-3; TRBD2 matches 13 bases. The germline gives CDR1 MNHEY, CDR2 SMNVEV (reference sequence). The J segment lost 1 base and the V segment lost 4 bases, leaving 2 bases of the junction unmatched. This CDR3 region has 16 residues. The CDR3, as DNA: TGTGCCAGCAGTTACGGGACTAGCGGGGGCACAGATACGCAGTATTTT. Its translation is CASSYGTSGGTDTQYF.

The chain joins TRBV7-9 to TRBJ2-7, with 9 bases lining up with TRBD1. Germline loops: CDR1 SEHNR, CDR2 FQNEAQ (reference sequence). J gave up 5 bases and V 5 bases, and 7 bases lay outside the gene matches. This CDR3 contains 14 residues. In DNA, the CDR3 is TGTGCCAGCAGCCCGGGACAGGGTATCGACGAGCAGTACTTC. This gives the protein CASSPGQGIDEQYF.

The chain joins TRBV9 to TRBJ2-2, with D tentatively TRBD1 (6 bases). Germline assignment: CDR1 SGDLS and CDR2 YYNGEE. This CDR3 spans 15 amino acids. V was shortened by 4 bases and J by 6 bases, with 16 bases between the two germline ends. This CDR3 is CASSLHYRVAGELFF. CDR3 DNA: TGTGCCAGCAGCTTACATTACAGGGTTGCCGGGGAGCTGTTTTTT.

The chain combines TRBV9 with TRBJ1-3, with D possibly TRBD1 on 5 matching bases. CDR3 length: 15 residues. V was cut by 2 bases and J by 0 bases, with 9 bases left in between. Germline CDR1 is SGDLS and CDR2 is YYNGEE. The CDR3, as DNA: TGTGCCAGCAGCGTCGACAGCTACTCTGGAAACACCATATATTTT. Protein sequence: CASSVDSYSGNTIYF.

CDR3 amino acids: CASSLGLAETQYF. Here the CDR3 DNA reads TGCGCCAGCAGCCTGGGACTAGCAGAGACCCAGTACTTC. The chain is built from TRBV4-3 and TRBJ2-5, with 9 positions matching TRBD2. The V gene end was trimmed by 4 bases and the J gene end by 4 bases; junction bases not matched to a gene: 1. The CDR3 has 13 amino acids. Germline-derived CDR1 and CDR2 are LGHNA and YSLEER.

The chain is built from TRBV19 and TRBJ1-2; TRBD1 aligns across 7 bases. In germline, CDR1 is LNHDA, CDR2 SQIVND (reference sequence). Losses at the gene ends were 1 base for V and 4 bases for J; bases not matched to a gene: 3. The CDR3 totals 14 residues. The CDR3, as DNA: TGTGCCAGTAGTATAGCAAGGGACAGCTATGGCTACACCTTC. Protein sequence: CASSIARDSYGYTF.

This chain links TRBV7-2 with TRBJ1-2; 9 positions agree with TRBD1. Per germline, CDR1 SGHTA and CDR2 FQGNSA. Losses at the gene ends were 5 bases for V and 4 bases for J; bases not matched to a gene: 8. The CDR3 sequence is 15 residues long. The CDR3 sequence: CASSPTGGIFYGYTF. CDR3 bases: TGTGCCAGCAGCCCGACAGGGGGAATTTTCTATGGCTACACCTTC.

V is TRBV25-1 and J is TRBJ2-7; 13 nucleotides agree with TRBD2. Germline V lookup: CDR1 MGHDK, CDR2 SYGVNS. This CDR3 is built from 15 residues. Losses at the gene ends were 6 bases for V and 8 bases for J; bases not matched to a gene: 10. DNA for the CDR3: TGTGCCAGCAGACCGGGACTAGCGGGGTTCCCGAAGCAGTACTTC. Amino acid sequence: CASRPGLAGFPKQYF.

The V and J genes are TRBV29-1 and TRBJ1-1, with 10 bases identical to TRBD1. The CDR3 has 15 residues. Germline values: CDR1 SQVTM, CDR2 ANQGSEA. V lost 4 bases and J lost 0; bases outside the gene matches: 5. CDR3 sequence: CSVGGTGAMNTEAFF. CDR3 coding DNA: TGCAGCGTTGGAGGGACAGGGGCCATGAACACTGAAGCTTTCTTT.

This chain links TRBV4-3 with TRBJ2-3, with D unresolved. V gave up 0 bases and J gave up 4 bases, with 17 bases separating them. Germline lookup yields CDR1 LGHNA and CDR2 YSLEER. This CDR3 comprises 17 residues. The CDR3 region has the DNA TGCGCCAGCAGCCAAGATGTGGGCAGGTACTTCGCAGATACGCAGTATTTT. Residues: CASSQDVGRYFADTQYF.

Only one count was recorded for this clone. V usage is TRBV15 and J usage is TRBJ2-1, with 10 bases aligning to TRBD1. V trimming: 8 bases; J trimming: 8 bases; junction bases outside the gene matches: 9. CDR3 size: 14 residues. Germline CDR1 is LNHNV and CDR2 is YYDKDF (reference sequence). CDR3 protein: CATRQGALIHEQFF. The CDR3 coding sequence is TGTGCCACCCGACAGGGGGCGTTAATACATGAGCAGTTCTTC. Full variable domain (outside the CDR3, taken from reference TRBV15 and TRBJ2-1): DAMVIQNPRYQVTQFGKPVTLSCSQTLNHNVMYWYQQKSSQAPKLLFHYYDKDFNNEADTPDNFQSRRPNTSFCFLDIRSPGLGDTAMYLCATRQGALIHEQFFGPGTRLTVL.

The chain links TRBV18 to TRBJ1-2; a possible D gene is TRBD1 (5 bases). CDR3 length: 12 amino acids. Germline lookup yields CDR1 KGHSH and CDR2 LQKENI. The CDR3 nucleotides read TGTGCTGGGTCAGGGATTGACTATGGCTACACCTTC. Translated, it gives CAGSGIDYGYTF.